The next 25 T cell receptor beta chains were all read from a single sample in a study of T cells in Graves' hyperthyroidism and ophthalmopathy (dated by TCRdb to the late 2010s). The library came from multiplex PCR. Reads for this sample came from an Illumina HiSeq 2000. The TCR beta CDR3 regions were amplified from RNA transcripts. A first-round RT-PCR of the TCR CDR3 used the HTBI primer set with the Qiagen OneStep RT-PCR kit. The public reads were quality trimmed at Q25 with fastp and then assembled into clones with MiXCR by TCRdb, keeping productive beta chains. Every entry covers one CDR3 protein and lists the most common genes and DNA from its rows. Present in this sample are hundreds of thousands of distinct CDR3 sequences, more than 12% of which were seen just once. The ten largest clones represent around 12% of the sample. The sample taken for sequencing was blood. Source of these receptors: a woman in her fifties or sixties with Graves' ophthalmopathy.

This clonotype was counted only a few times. The chain's CDR3 is CASSLGTGARDSPLHF. CDR3 coding DNA: TGTGCCAGCAGCTTGGGGACAGGGGCCCGGGACTCACCCCTCCACTTT. V gene TRBV5-4 combines with J gene TRBJ1-6, with TRBD1 matching 9 bases. The CDR3 length is 16 residues. Germline V gives CDR1 SGHNT, CDR2 YYREEE (reference sequence). V was clipped by 0 bases and J by 10 bases; unmatched bases: 8.

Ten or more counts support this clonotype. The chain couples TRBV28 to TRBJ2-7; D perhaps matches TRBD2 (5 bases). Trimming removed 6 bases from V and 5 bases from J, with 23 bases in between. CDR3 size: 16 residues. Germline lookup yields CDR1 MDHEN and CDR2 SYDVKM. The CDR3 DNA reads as TGTGCCAGCAGGCCGTTTCTAGCTCAAGCTAGGCACGAGCAGTACTTC. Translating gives CASRPFLAQARHEQYF.

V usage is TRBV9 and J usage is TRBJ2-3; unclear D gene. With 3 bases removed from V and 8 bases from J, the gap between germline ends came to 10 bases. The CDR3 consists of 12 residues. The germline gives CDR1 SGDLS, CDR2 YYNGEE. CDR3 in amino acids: CASSDHSLTQYF. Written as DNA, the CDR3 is TGTGCCAGCAGCGACCATAGCCTTACGCAGTATTTT.

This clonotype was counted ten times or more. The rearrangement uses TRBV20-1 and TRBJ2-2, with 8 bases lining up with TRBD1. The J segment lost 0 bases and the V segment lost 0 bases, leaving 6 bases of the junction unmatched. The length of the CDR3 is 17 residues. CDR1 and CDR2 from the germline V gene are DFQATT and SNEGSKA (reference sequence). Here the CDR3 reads CSARDLTGDTNTGELFF. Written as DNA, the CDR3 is TGCAGTGCTAGAGATCTGACAGGGGATACGAACACCGGGGAGCTGTTTTTT.

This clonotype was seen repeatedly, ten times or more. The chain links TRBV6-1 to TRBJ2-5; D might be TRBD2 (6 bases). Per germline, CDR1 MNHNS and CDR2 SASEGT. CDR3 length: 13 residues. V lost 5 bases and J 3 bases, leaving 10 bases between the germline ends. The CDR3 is CASSYGGKETQYF. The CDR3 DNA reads TGTGCCAGCAGTTATGGCGGGAAAGAGACCCAGTACTTC.

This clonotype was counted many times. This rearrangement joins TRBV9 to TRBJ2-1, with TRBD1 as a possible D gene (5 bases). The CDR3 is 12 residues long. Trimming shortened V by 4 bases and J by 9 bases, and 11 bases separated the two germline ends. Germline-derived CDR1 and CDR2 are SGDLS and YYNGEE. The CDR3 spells CASSPPGFEQFF. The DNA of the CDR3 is TGTGCCAGCAGCCCCCCAGGGTTTGAGCAGTTCTTC. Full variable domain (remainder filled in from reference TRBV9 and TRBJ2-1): DSGVTQTPKHLITATGQRVTLRCSPRSGDLSVYWYQQSLDQGLQFLIQYYNGEERAKGNILERFSAQQFPDLHSELNLSSLELGDSALYFCASSPPGFEQFFGPGTRLTVL.

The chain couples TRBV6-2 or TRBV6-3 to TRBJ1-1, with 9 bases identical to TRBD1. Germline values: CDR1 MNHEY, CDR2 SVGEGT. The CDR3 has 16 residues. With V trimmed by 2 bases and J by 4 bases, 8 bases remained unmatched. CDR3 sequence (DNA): TGTGCCAGCAGTTACGGGTACAGGGGGCTGACCACTGAAGCTTTCTTT. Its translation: CASSYGYRGLTTEAFF.

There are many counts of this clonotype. CDR3 DNA sequence: TGTGCCAGCAGGTCTCCCCCGGGACAGGATTCTAATCAGCCCCAGCATTTT. It codes for CASRSPPGQDSNQPQHF. The gene calls are TRBV28 and TRBJ1-5; 8 positions agree with TRBD1. Germline loops: CDR1 MDHEN, CDR2 SYDVKM. The CDR3 runs 17 residues. The J segment lost 4 bases and the V segment lost 6 bases, leaving 14 bases of the junction unmatched. Filled out from reference TRBV28 and TRBJ1-5, the complete variable domain reads DVKVTQSSRYLVKRTGEKVFLECVQDMDHENMFWYRQDPGLGLRLIYFSYDVKMKEKGDIPEGYSVSREKKERFSLILESASTNQTSMYLCASRSPPGQDSNQPQHFGDGTRLSIL.

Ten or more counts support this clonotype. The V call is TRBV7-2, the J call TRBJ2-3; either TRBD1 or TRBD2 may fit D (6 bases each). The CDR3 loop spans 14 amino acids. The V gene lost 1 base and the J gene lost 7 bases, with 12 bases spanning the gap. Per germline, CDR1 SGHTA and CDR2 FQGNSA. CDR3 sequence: CASSLVGGTNTQYF. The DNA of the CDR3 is TGTGCCAGCAGCTTAGTAGGGGGGACGAATACGCAGTATTTT.

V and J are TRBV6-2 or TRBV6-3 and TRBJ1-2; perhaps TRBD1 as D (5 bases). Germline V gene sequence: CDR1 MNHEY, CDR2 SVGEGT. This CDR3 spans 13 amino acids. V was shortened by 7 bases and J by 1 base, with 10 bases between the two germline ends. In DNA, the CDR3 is TGTGCCAGCACCCACGACAGTAACTATGGCTACACCTTC. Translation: CASTHDSNYGYTF.

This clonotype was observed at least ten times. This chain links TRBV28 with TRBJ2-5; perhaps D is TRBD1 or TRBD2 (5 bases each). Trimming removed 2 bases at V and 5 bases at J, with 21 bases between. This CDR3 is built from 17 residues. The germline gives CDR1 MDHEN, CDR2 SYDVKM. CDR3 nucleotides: TGTGCCAGCAGTTTAGCCGCTAAATGGGGGTTGGGGGAGACCCAGTACTTC. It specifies CASSLAAKWGLGETQYF.

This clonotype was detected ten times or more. CDR3 sequence (DNA): TGTGCCAGCAGTTTTAGGGGTCTAGCTGCCACTGAAGCTTTCTTT. This sequence encodes CASSFRGLAATEAFF. This chain joins TRBV27 and TRBJ1-1, with D tentatively TRBD1 (5 bases). Between the trimmed V and J ends, which lost 3 bases and 4 bases, there was a span of 15 bases. The CDR3 length is 15 residues. The germline V gene encodes CDR1 MNHEY and CDR2 SMNVEV (reference sequence).

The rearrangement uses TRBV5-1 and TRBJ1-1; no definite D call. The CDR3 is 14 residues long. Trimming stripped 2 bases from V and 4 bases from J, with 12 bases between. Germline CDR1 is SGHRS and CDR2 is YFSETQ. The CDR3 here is CASSLQGWSTEAFF. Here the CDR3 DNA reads TGCGCCAGCAGCTTACAAGGGTGGAGCACTGAAGCTTTCTTT.

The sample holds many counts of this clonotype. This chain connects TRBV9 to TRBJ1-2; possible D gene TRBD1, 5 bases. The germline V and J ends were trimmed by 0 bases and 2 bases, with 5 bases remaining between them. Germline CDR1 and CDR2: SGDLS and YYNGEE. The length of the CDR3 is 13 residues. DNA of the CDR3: TGTGCCAGCAGCGTAGGACAGAACTATGGCTACACCTTC. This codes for CASSVGQNYGYTF.

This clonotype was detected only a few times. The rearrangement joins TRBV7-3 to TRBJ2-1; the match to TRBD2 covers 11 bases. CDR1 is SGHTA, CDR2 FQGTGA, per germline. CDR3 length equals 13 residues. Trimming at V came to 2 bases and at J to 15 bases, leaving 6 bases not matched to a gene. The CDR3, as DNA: TGTGCCAGCAGCTTATTACTAGCGGGAGAGGCGTTCTTC. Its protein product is CASSLLLAGEAFF. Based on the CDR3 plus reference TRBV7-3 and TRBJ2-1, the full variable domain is GAGVSQTPSNKVTEKGKYVELRCDPISGHTALYWYRQSLGQGPEFLIYFQGTGAADDSGLPNDRFFAVRPEGSVSTLKIQRTERGDSAVYLCASSLLLAGEAFFGPGTRLTVL.

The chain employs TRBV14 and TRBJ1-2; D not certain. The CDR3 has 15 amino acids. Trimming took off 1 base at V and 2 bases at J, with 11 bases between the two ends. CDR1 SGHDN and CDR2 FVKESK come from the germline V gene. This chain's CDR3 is CASSQVTGGNYGYTF. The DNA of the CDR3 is TGTGCCAGCAGCCAAGTTACGGGTGGAAACTATGGCTACACCTTC.

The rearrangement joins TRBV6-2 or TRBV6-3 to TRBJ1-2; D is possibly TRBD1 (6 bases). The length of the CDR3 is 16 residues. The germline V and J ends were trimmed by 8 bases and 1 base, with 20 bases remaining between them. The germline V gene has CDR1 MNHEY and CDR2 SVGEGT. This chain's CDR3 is CASSPAGAIYNYGYTF. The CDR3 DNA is TGTGCCAGCTCCCCGGCAGGGGCCATATATAACTATGGCTACACCTTC.

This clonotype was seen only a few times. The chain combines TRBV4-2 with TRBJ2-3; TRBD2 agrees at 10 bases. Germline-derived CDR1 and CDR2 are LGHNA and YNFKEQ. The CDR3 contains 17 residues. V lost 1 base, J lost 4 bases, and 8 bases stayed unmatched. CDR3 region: CASSQARASGSPDTQYF. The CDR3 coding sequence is TGTGCCAGCAGCCAAGCTCGGGCTAGCGGGAGTCCAGATACGCAGTATTTT.

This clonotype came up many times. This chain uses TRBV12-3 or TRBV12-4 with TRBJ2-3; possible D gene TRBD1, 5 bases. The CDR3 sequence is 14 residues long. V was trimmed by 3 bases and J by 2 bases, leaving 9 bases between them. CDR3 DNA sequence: TGTGCCAGCAGTTTGTCAGGGAACACAGATACGCAGTATTTT. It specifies CASSLSGNTDTQYF.

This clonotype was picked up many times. CDR3 region: CASSQGLHTEAFF. For the CDR3, the DNA is TGTGCCAGCTCACAAGGGTTGCACACTGAAGCTTTCTTT. This chain joins TRBV18 and TRBJ1-1; D is unclear. The CDR3 is 13 amino acids. The V end lost 4 bases, the J end lost 3 bases, and 9 bases lay between the germline ends. Germline V CDR1 and CDR2: KGHSH, LQKENI. Full variable domain (remainder filled in from reference TRBV18 and TRBJ1-1): NAGVMQNPRHLVRRRGQEARLRCSPMKGHSHVYWYRQLPEEGLKFMVYLQKENIIDESGMPKERFSAEFPKEGPSILRIQQVVRGDSAAYFCASSQGLHTEAFFGQGTRLTVV.

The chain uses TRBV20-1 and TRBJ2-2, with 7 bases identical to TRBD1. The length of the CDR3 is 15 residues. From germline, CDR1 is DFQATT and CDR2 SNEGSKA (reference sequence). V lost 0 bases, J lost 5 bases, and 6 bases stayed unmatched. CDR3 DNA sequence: TGCAGTGCTAGAGATCGCAACAGGGGAACCGGGGAGCTGTTTTTT. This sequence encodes CSARDRNRGTGELFF.

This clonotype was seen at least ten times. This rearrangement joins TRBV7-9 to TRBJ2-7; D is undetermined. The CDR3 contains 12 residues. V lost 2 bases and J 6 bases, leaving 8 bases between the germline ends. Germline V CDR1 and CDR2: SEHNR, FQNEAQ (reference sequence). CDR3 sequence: CASSLPALEQYF. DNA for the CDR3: TGTGCCAGCAGCTTACCAGCTCTCGAGCAGTACTTC.

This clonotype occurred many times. The CDR3 protein is CASSLVGGLNEQFF. For the CDR3, the DNA is TGTGCCAGCAGCTTAGTAGGGGGGCTCAATGAGCAGTTCTTC. The chain uses TRBV7-8 and TRBJ2-1, with D perhaps assigned TRBD1 or TRBD2 (6 bases each). Germline CDR1 is SGHVS and CDR2 is FQNEAQ. This CDR3 has 14 residues. V lost 1 base, J lost 6 bases, and 10 bases lay in between.

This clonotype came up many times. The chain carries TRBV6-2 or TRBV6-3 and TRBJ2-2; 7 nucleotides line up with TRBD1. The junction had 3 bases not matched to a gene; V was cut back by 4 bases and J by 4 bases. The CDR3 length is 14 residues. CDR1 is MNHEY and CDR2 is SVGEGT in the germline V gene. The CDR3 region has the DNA TGTGCCAGCAGTTCGGGACAGTTCACCGGGGAGCTGTTTTTT. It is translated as CASSSGQFTGELFF.

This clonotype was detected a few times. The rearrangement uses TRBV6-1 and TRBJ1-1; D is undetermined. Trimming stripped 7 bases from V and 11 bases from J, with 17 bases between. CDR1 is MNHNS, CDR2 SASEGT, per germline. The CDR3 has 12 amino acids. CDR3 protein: CASNGVGRSAFF. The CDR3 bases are TGTGCCAGCAACGGGGTGGGTAGATCGGCTTTCTTT.